The 21 T cell receptor beta chains listed next were all sequenced from one sample in a study of cytomegalovirus exposure and HLA in healthy donors. Primers included in the PCR were 60 Vbeta and 13 Jbeta primers. Measured with immunoSEQ multiplex PCR; TCRdb has only the in-frame clones, and not every one. The data show about 110,000 clones, with 80% seen just once and about 2.9% held by the top ten. Sequencing used PBMCs. These receptors all come from a woman aged 55-70 years in good health and CMV-seropositive.

CDR3 protein: CASSPYTPSRAKNIQYF. The DNA for the CDR3 is TGTGCCAGCAGTCCTTATACCCCCTCCCGGGCCAAAAACATTCAGTACTTC. The genes are TRBV28 and TRBJ2-4; D is uncertain. V lost 5 bases, J lost 1 base, and 18 bases lay in between. Per germline, CDR1 MDHEN and CDR2 SYDVKM. The CDR3 has 17 amino acids.

CDR3 residues: CASNHGTSGRVGWANVLTF. Here the CDR3 DNA reads TGTGCCAGTAATCACGGGACTAGCGGGAGAGTCGGCTGGGCCAACGTCCTGACTTTC. The chain couples TRBV19 to TRBJ2-6; TRBD2 matches 14 bases. This CDR3 comprises 19 residues. The germline CDR1 and CDR2 sequences are LNHDA and SQIVND (reference sequence). The trim removed 7 bases at V and 5 bases at J, leaving 13 bases unmatched.

The rearrangement joins TRBV7-2 to TRBJ2-5, with D possibly TRBD1 on 6 matching bases. The CDR3 consists of 16 residues. From germline, CDR1 is SGHTA and CDR2 FQGNSA. Between the trimmed V and J ends, which lost 6 bases and 4 bases, there was a span of 21 bases. The CDR3 nucleotides are TGTGCCAGCAGTCCGGTGGACAGACGAGTATTAGAGACCCAGTACTTC. Its protein product is CASSPVDRRVLETQYF. Using reference TRBV7-2 and TRBJ2-5 for the parts outside the CDR3, the full variable domain is GAGVSQSPSNKVTEKGKDVELRCDPISGHTALYWYRQSLGQGLEFLIYFQGNSAPDKSGLPSDRFSAERTGGSVSTLTIQRTQQEDSAVYLCASSPVDRRVLETQYFGPGTRLLVL.

The genes are TRBV15 and TRBJ1-2; D possibly corresponds to TRBD1 (6 bases). V shed 0 bases and J shed 8 bases, with 16 bases lying between them. Germline V gene data show CDR1 as LNHNV and CDR2 as YYDKDF (reference sequence). The CDR3 spans 15 residues. The CDR3 region has the DNA TGTGCCACCAGCAGAGAATTCGGGGGGCAGGAGGGCTACACCTTC. Amino acid sequence: CATSREFGGQEGYTF.

V and J are TRBV15 and TRBJ1-3; 10 nucleotides line up with TRBD1. In germline, CDR1 is LNHNV, CDR2 YYDKDF (reference sequence). The CDR3 contains 19 residues. Unmatched junction bases numbered 10, after V lost 2 bases and J lost 0 bases. The CDR3 here is CATSRQRQGASISGNTIYF. The CDR3 coding sequence is TGTGCCACCAGCAGACAGCGACAGGGGGCCTCGATCTCTGGAAACACCATATATTTT.

The V and J genes are TRBV5-1 and TRBJ1-2; D is perhaps TRBD1 (6 bases). Germline CDR1 is SGHRS and CDR2 is YFSETQ. This CDR3 contains 14 residues. Trimming removed 0 bases from V and 7 bases from J, with 13 bases in between. CDR3 protein: CASSLDVGAPGYTF. The CDR3 bases are TGCGCCAGCAGCTTGGACGTGGGGGCCCCTGGCTACACCTTC.

V is TRBV5-1 and J is TRBJ1-1; D remains ambiguous. There are 14 residues in the CDR3. Trimming removed 0 bases from V and 2 bases from J, with 8 bases in between. Looked up from germline, CDR1 is SGHRS and CDR2 is YFSETQ. The CDR3 DNA reads as TGCGCCAGCAGCTTGGATCGGAGTAACACTGAAGCTTTCTTT. Protein: CASSLDRSNTEAFF.

This sequence joins TRBV11-3 and TRBJ2-7, with TRBD2 matching over 8 bases. Unmatched junction bases numbered 5, after V lost 5 bases and J lost 2 bases. This CDR3 has 14 residues. Looked up from germline, CDR1 is SGHNT and CDR2 is YENEEA. CDR3 in DNA: TGTGCCAGCAGCGTTAGCGGGAATGCCTACGAGCAGTACTTC. Encoded protein: CASSVSGNAYEQYF.

In the case of this clone: The same CDR3 is also encoded by other DNA sequences in this sample. The chain couples TRBV9 to TRBJ1-4; 9 bases are shared with TRBD1. J lost 5 bases, V lost 3 bases, and 2 bases had no gene match. The CDR3 loop spans 14 amino acids. CDR1 SGDLS and CDR2 YYNGEE come from the germline V gene. Here the CDR3 reads CASSGTGVNEKLFF. CDR3 bases: TGTGCCAGCAGCGGGACAGGGGTAAATGAAAAACTGTTTTTT.

In its sample, this clone was seen many times. Written as DNA, the CDR3 is TGTGCCAGCAGTGTCCAGGGGACAGGGGGTTCCGAGCAGTACTTC. This codes for CASSVQGTGGSEQYF. This chain joins TRBV6-1 and TRBJ2-7, with 11 bases matching TRBD1. In germline, CDR1 is MNHNS, CDR2 SASEGT. This CDR3 region has 15 residues. J lost 6 bases, V lost 4 bases, and 8 bases had no gene match.

The chain carries TRBV4-3 and TRBJ2-3; 8 nucleotides match TRBD2. The CDR3 extends over 15 amino acids. Germline V CDR1 and CDR2: LGHNA, YSLEER. With V trimmed by 2 bases and J by 6 bases, 7 bases remained unmatched. The CDR3 DNA follows: TGCGCCAGCAGCCAATTTCCCAGCGGGAGTGATACGCAGTATTTT. Translating gives CASSQFPSGSDTQYF.

Here the CDR3 reads CASRRDRGSYEQYF. CDR3 bases: TGTGCCAGTAGGAGGGACAGGGGTTCCTACGAGCAGTACTTC. V is TRBV19 and J is TRBJ2-7; 10 bases fit TRBD1. The V gene's germline CDR1 is LNHDA and CDR2 SQIVND (reference sequence). The junction had 3 bases not matched to a gene; V was cut back by 6 bases and J by 1 base. The CDR3 has 14 amino acids.

This chain's CDR3 is CASSNPLAGGAYEQFF. CDR3 nucleotide sequence: TGCGCCAGCAGCAACCCCCTAGCGGGAGGGGCTTATGAGCAGTTCTTC. The chain employs TRBV4-1 and TRBJ2-1, with TRBD2 identical over 12 bases. The CDR3 consists of 16 residues. The germline gives CDR1 MGHRA, CDR2 YSYEKL. V lost 5 bases and J lost 8; bases outside the gene matches: 10.

Many counts were recorded for this clone. V is TRBV6-1 and J is TRBJ1-5; D gene uncertain. V lost 5 bases and J lost 3, with 14 bases in between. Germline-derived CDR1 and CDR2 are MNHNS and SASEGT. The CDR3 contains 15 residues. The CDR3: CASSFLESTNQPQHF. The CDR3 coding sequence is TGTGCCAGCAGTTTTTTAGAGAGTACCAATCAGCCCCAGCATTTT.

The chain is built from TRBV4-2 and TRBJ2-7; 8 positions match TRBD2. This CDR3 is 17 amino acids long. V lost 4 bases, J lost 0 bases, and 11 bases stayed unmatched. The germline V gene encodes CDR1 LGHNA and CDR2 YNFKEQ. The CDR3 DNA reads TGTGCCAGCAGCCCTTGGAATAGCGGGACCAGCTCCTACGAGCAGTACTTC. Translated: CASSPWNSGTSSYEQYF.

The rearrangement joins TRBV11-2 to TRBJ2-3, with 9 bases fitting TRBD2. This CDR3 is 16 amino acids long. The germline gives CDR1 SGHAT, CDR2 FQNNGV. V lost 1 base to trimming and J lost 1 base; unmatched junction nucleotides: 3. This CDR3 is CASSLAREGRTDTQYF. As DNA, the CDR3 is TGTGCCAGCAGCTTAGCGCGGGAGGGACGCACAGATACGCAGTATTTT.

CDR3 nucleotides: TGTGCCAGCAGCTTCTCGGGTGGCAATCAGCCCCAGCATTTT. Protein: CASSFSGGNQPQHF. The chain combines TRBV7-9 with TRBJ1-5, with D unresolved. Germline values: CDR1 SEHNR, CDR2 FQNEAQ (reference sequence). V shed 3 bases and J shed 2 bases, with 8 bases lying between them. The CDR3 loop spans 14 amino acids. Supplemented by reference TRBV7-9 and TRBJ1-5, the full variable domain reads DTGVSQNPRHKITKRGQNVTFRCDPISEHNRLYWYRQTLGQGPEFLTYFQNEAQLEKSRLLSDRFSAERPKGSFSTLEIQRTEQGDSAMYLCASSFSGGNQPQHFGDGTRLSIL.

The rearrangement joins TRBV19 to TRBJ2-7, with 13 positions matching TRBD2. V lost 5 bases to trimming and J lost 3 bases; unmatched junction nucleotides: 7. Germline lookup yields CDR1 LNHDA and CDR2 SQIVND (reference sequence). This CDR3 comprises 16 residues. The CDR3 sequence is CASSPWTSGSNYEQYF. The CDR3 region has the DNA TGTGCCAGTAGTCCGTGGACTAGCGGGAGTAACTACGAGCAGTACTTC. Combining the CDR3 with reference TRBV19 and TRBJ2-7 gives the whole variable domain DGGITQSPKYLFRKEGQNVTLSCEQNLNHDAMYWYRQDPGQGLRLIYYSQIVNDFQKGDIAEGYSVSREKKESFPLTVTSAQKNPTAFYLCASSPWTSGSNYEQYFGPGTRLTVT.

This clone appeared once. This chain uses TRBV19 with TRBJ2-3; D is unresolved. Germline loops: CDR1 LNHDA, CDR2 SQIVND (reference sequence). The ends were cut back, 4 bases at V and 2 bases at J, with 10 bases in the middle. This CDR3 region has 14 residues. Here the CDR3 DNA reads TGTGCCAGTAGTAAGAGAGTTTTCACAGATACGCAGTATTTT. Translating gives CASSKRVFTDTQYF.

This CDR3 is CASSLAGLAGISYEQYF. The CDR3 coding sequence is TGTGCCAGCAGCTTAGCAGGACTAGCGGGGATCTCCTACGAGCAGTACTTC. The chain uses TRBV13 and TRBJ2-7, with 12 bases matching TRBD2. The CDR3 length is 17 residues. V lost 1 base to trimming and J lost 0 bases; unmatched junction nucleotides: 4. Germline values: CDR1 PRHDT, CDR2 FYEKMQ (reference sequence). The full variable domain, completed using reference TRBV13 and TRBJ2-7, is AAGVIQSPRHLIKEKRETATLKCYPIPRHDTVYWYQQGPGQDPQFLISFYEKMQSDKGSIPDRFSAQQFSDYHSELNMSSLELGDSALYFCASSLAGLAGISYEQYFGPGTRLTVT.

The sample holds a few counts of this clone. V usage is TRBV7-9 and J usage is TRBJ2-7; 12 bases fit TRBD2. J lost 7 bases, V lost 3 bases, and 4 bases had no gene match. This CDR3 comprises 14 residues. Germline V gene data show CDR1 as SEHNR and CDR2 as FQNEAQ (reference sequence). This CDR3 reads CASSFLAGGIEQYF. DNA of the CDR3: TGTGCCAGCAGCTTCCTAGCGGGAGGGATAGAGCAGTACTTC.